The source of this TCR beta chain is a study of blood T cell repertoires in COVID-19. On the study more broadly: Spain, Italy and the United States supplied samples that represented acute and convalescent COVID-19. Sources were T cells, B-cell-depleted T cells, or PBMCs; the material itself was cDNA or gDNA.

Enrolled during active infection, Seattle patients were then followed longitudinally. Trimming removed 4 bases at V and 5 bases at J, with 11 bases between. The CDR3 consists of 13 residues. The germline gives CDR1 SGHRS, CDR2 YFSETQ. How the authors handled the data: Quantification of nucleated cells was approximated via reference gene primer amplification. Repertoires were generated with immunoSEQ multiplex PCR, while TCRdb's copy carries only in-frame clones and drops some. V and J calls and clone size are given by that table; D and trimming were obtained from the DNA. The table shows 250,000 to 300,000 clones, with roughly 86% occurring only once.

The sequence was obtained from a woman aged 25 to 45 with COVID-19, enrolled during active disease. Sequenced material: peripheral blood. The rearrangement uses TRBV5-1 and TRBJ2-3; D gene unclear. The CDR3 loop reads CASSALVGDTQYF. CDR3 bases: TGCGCCAGCAGCGCGCTAGTGGGAGATACGCAGTATTTT.